This record covers a single T cell receptor beta chain. Its cognate antigen is unknown. The sample is drawn from a study of T cell responses to AZD1222 COVID-19 vaccine. Clones were read by immunoSEQ multiplex PCR, and TCRdb kept only the in-frame ones, dropping some. The sample contains around 210,000 clones, 90% to 95% of which appear only once. V shed 2 bases and J shed 0 bases, with 8 bases lying between them. In germline, CDR1 is SGHDT, CDR2 YYEEEE. The CDR3 has 15 amino acids. General study results and limits: Close to half of all spike-specific TCRs reportedly target regions of the variants that are unmutated. Samples come after the peak T cell response, not at day 14.

The chain has TRBV5-6 and TRBJ1-4; maybe TRBD1 (5 bases). The sample in question was peripheral blood, obtained 28 days after the second dose of the MenACWY control vaccine. The TCR comes from an adult who received the MenACWY meningococcal vaccine as a control. CDR3: CASSFGAATNEKLFF. Written as DNA, the CDR3 is TGTGCCAGCAGCTTCGGGGCTGCAACTAATGAAAAACTGTTTTTT.